This T cell receptor (beta chain) was documented in a study of beta chain features in type 1 diabetes. The investigators reverse transcribed all of the isolated RNA, so they sequenced expressed TCRB transcripts. Generated by immunoSEQ multiplex PCR, the TCRdb table keeps only in-frame clones and is missing some. This table has about 280,000 clones, about 15% appearing once. Trimming took 2 bases from V and 5 from J, leaving 5 bases between them. Looked up from germline, CDR1 is MDHEN and CDR2 is SYDVKM. The CDR3 has 12 residues. This clone turned up a few times. No antigen is known for it. Findings of the study overall: All four CD4+ subsets of Type 1 diabetes patients contained TCRB CDR3s that were moderately but significantly shorter.

Populations obtained by sorting all exceeded 98% purity. The receptor was derived from a man younger than 30 with type 1 diabetes. The V call is TRBV28, the J call TRBJ2-3; unclear D gene. Material: naive CD4+ T cells from blood. This chain's CDR3 is CASSLIGDTQYF. The CDR3 DNA reads TGTGCCAGCAGTTTAATCGGAGATACGCAGTATTTT.